These 27 T cell receptor beta chains came from one sample sequenced in a study of identical twins. TCRdb passed the 5' RACE reads through MiXCR, listing each CDR3 protein once. The sample lists approximately 690,000 distinct CDR3 sequences, roughly 6% occurring once. The sample was naive T cells sorted from blood. Every receptor here comes from a young man in good health.

This clonotype was observed at least ten times. This chain connects TRBV29-1 to TRBJ2-3; D could derive from TRBD1 or TRBD2 (5 bases each). The CDR3 has 12 amino acids. V lost 8 bases, J lost 6 bases, and 15 bases lay in between. Germline V CDR1 and CDR2: SQVTM, ANQGSEA. The chain's CDR3 is CSQGTVSDTQYF. DNA of the CDR3: TGCAGCCAAGGGACGGTATCGGATACGCAGTATTTT.

This clonotype was found a few times. V gene TRBV5-1 combines with J gene TRBJ1-4, with D unresolved. V dropped 4 bases and J dropped 0 bases, with 25 bases sitting between them. This CDR3 spans 20 amino acids. From germline, CDR1 is SGHRS and CDR2 YFSETQ. The CDR3 region is CASSPFPVRPVAATNEKLFF. In DNA form, the CDR3 reads TGCGCCAGCAGCCCGTTCCCGGTGAGGCCCGTCGCTGCAACTAATGAAAAACTGTTTTTT.

This clonotype has at least ten counts. This chain connects TRBV5-6 to TRBJ2-1; D unresolved. Germline CDR1 is SGHDT and CDR2 is YYEEEE. V lost 7 bases to trimming and J lost 0 bases, with 11 bases between them. The CDR3 contains 14 residues. The chain's CDR3 is CASLSQFSYNEQFF. CDR3 DNA: TGTGCCAGCCTCTCCCAGTTCTCCTACAATGAGCAGTTCTTC.

In this sample, this clonotype turned up many times. CDR3 nucleotides: TGTGCCAGCAGACTAGCGGGAGGCTCCTACAATGAGCAGTTCTTC. Its protein is CASRLAGGSYNEQFF. The chain recombines TRBV5-4 with TRBJ2-1, with TRBD2 matching 12 bases. This CDR3 is 15 amino acids long. The V segment lost 5 bases and the J segment 0 bases; nucleotides outside the gene matches: 0. Germline V gives CDR1 SGHNT, CDR2 YYREEE (reference sequence).

There are many counts of this clonotype. The gene calls are TRBV29-1 and TRBJ2-3; TRBD2 matches at 7 bases. Germline assignment: CDR1 SQVTM and CDR2 ANQGSEA. This CDR3 spans 13 amino acids. V lost 4 bases and J lost 3; bases outside the gene matches: 4. CDR3 nucleotides: TGCAGCGTTGGATGGGGAGGGACAGATACGCAGTATTTT. Translated: CSVGWGGTDTQYF.

In this sample, this clonotype turned up many times. V and J are TRBV20-1 and TRBJ2-3; 7 positions agree with TRBD2. The V gene's germline CDR1 is DFQATT and CDR2 SNEGSKA (reference sequence). This CDR3 region has 14 residues. V lost 6 bases, J lost 4 bases, and 10 bases stayed unmatched. CDR3 DNA: TGCAGTGCCCTGACTAGCCGAGTCCCAGATACGCAGTATTTT. Translation: CSALTSRVPDTQYF.

This clonotype was observed a few times. The chain joins TRBV28 to TRBJ2-7; 12 bases line up with TRBD2. The CDR3 sequence is 14 residues long. Germline loops: CDR1 MDHEN, CDR2 SYDVKM. With V trimmed by 4 bases and J by 2 bases, 0 bases remained unmatched. CDR3 bases: TGTGCCAGCAGTTGGACTAGCGGGGCCTACGAGCAGTACTTC. Protein product: CASSWTSGAYEQYF.

This clonotype appeared a few times. The chain recombines TRBV6-2 or TRBV6-3 with TRBJ2-2; D remains unclear. CDR3 length equals 13 residues. V lost 6 bases, J lost 2 bases, and 7 bases lay in between. CDR1 is MNHEY, CDR2 SVGEGT, per germline. CDR3 region: CASRSENTGELFF. The CDR3 DNA reads as TGTGCCAGCAGATCAGAAAACACCGGGGAGCTGTTTTTT.

This clonotype was seen at least ten times. The rearrangement uses TRBV3-1 and TRBJ2-5; D might be TRBD1 or TRBD2, each matching 6 bases. V was trimmed by 2 bases and J by 5 bases, leaving 12 bases between them. The CDR3 runs to 14 residues. Per germline, CDR1 LGHDT and CDR2 YNNKEL (reference sequence). In DNA form, the CDR3 reads TGTGCCAGCAGCCAAACAGGGACTCGGGAGACCCAGTACTTC. As protein: CASSQTGTRETQYF.

This rearrangement joins TRBV11-2 to TRBJ2-1; 9 nucleotides agree with TRBD2. Germline values: CDR1 SGHAT, CDR2 FQNNGV. The CDR3 covers 16 residues. V was pared by 3 bases and J by 3 bases, with 6 bases of the junction left unmatched. The CDR3 reads CASSFNLAGNYNEQFF. The CDR3, as DNA: TGTGCCAGCAGCTTTAATCTAGCGGGAAACTACAATGAGCAGTTCTTC.

With respect to this clonotype: This may arise from a read error, as a much more abundant clone is one base away. This sequence joins TRBV12-3 or TRBV12-4 and TRBJ2-7; 8 bases align to TRBD2. The CDR3 is 14 residues long. This CDR3 reads CASKLAGPSYDQYF. CDR3 in DNA: TGTGCCAGCAAGTTAGCGGGGCCCTCCTACGATCAGTACTTC.

This clonotype occurred a few times. The J gene is TRBJ2-2, the V gene TRBV5-1, with D possibly TRBD1 on 6 matching bases. Germline loops: CDR1 SGHRS, CDR2 YFSETQ. This CDR3 is built from 14 residues. Trimming left V 4 bases short and J 6 bases short, with 13 bases between. This CDR3 is CASSREGGSGELFF. The CDR3 DNA follows: TGCGCCAGCAGCAGGGAAGGGGGATCCGGGGAGCTGTTTTTT.

This clonotype was counted only a few times. The chain links TRBV7-3 to TRBJ2-3, with 9 bases fitting TRBD2. Germline V lookup: CDR1 SGHTA, CDR2 FQGTGA. The junction had 5 bases not matched to a gene; V was cut back by 5 bases and J by 2 bases. CDR3 length equals 15 residues. As DNA, the CDR3 is TGTGCCAGCAGCCTAGCGGGATACAACACAGATACGCAGTATTTT. It specifies CASSLAGYNTDTQYF.

This clonotype was seen many times. The chain uses TRBV20-1 and TRBJ2-5; 8 nucleotides line up with TRBD2. The CDR3 consists of 14 residues. CDR1 is DFQATT and CDR2 is SNEGSKA in the germline V gene (reference sequence). J gave up 0 bases and V 5 bases, and 5 bases lay outside the gene matches. CDR3: CSAYKRENQETQYF. CDR3 in DNA: TGCAGTGCTTACAAGCGGGAGAACCAAGAGACCCAGTACTTC.

This chain uses TRBV20-1 with TRBJ2-5, with TRBD1 matching 8 bases. J gave up 5 bases and V 5 bases, and 7 bases lay outside the gene matches. Per germline, CDR1 DFQATT and CDR2 SNEGSKA (reference sequence). CDR3 length: 13 amino acids. The CDR3 DNA follows: TGCAGTGCTCTGGACAGGGTAGGGGAGACCCAGTACTTC. It yields the protein CSALDRVGETQYF.

This clonotype was counted between two and nine times. V is TRBV18 and J is TRBJ2-7; 9 nucleotides agree with TRBD2. J lost 7 bases, V lost 5 bases, and 9 bases had no gene match. There are 14 residues in the CDR3. Germline V gives CDR1 KGHSH, CDR2 LQKENI. The CDR3 is CASSVAGGPMEQYV. The CDR3 coding sequence is TGTGCCAGCTCAGTGGCGGGAGGGCCGATGGAGCAGTACGTC.

The V and J genes are TRBV20-1 and TRBJ2-7, with 8 positions matching TRBD2. Germline loops: CDR1 DFQATT, CDR2 SNEGSKA (reference sequence). The CDR3 sequence is 15 residues long. Unmatched junction bases numbered 9, after V lost 2 bases and J lost 3 bases. CDR3 residues: CSARRAGGTHYEQYF. The CDR3 DNA follows: TGCAGTGCTAGAAGGGCGGGAGGTACCCACTACGAGCAGTACTTC.

Many counts were recorded for this clonotype. The chain is built from TRBV2 and TRBJ2-7; D gene uncertain. Looked up from germline, CDR1 is SNHLY and CDR2 is FYNNEI. The CDR3 contains 12 residues. V was cut by 4 bases and J by 3 bases, with 7 bases left in between. The CDR3 region is CASSVANYEQYV. CDR3 nucleotide sequence: TGTGCCAGCAGTGTGGCAAACTACGAGCAGTACGTC.

The chain has TRBV14 and TRBJ2-7, with 8 nucleotides matching TRBD1. The CDR3 runs 14 residues. V trimming: 1 base; J trimming: 2 bases; junction bases outside the gene matches: 1. Looked up from germline, CDR1 is SGHDN and CDR2 is FVKESK. The CDR3 DNA follows: TGTGCCAGCAGCCAAGGGACAGGGCCCTACGAGCAGTACTTC. This gives the protein CASSQGTGPYEQYF.

This clonotype was picked up a small number of times. The chain is built from TRBV6-5 and TRBJ2-1; D is unresolved. Trimming removed 2 bases from V and 5 bases from J, with 16 bases in between. This CDR3 is built from 16 residues. The V gene's germline CDR1 is MNHEY and CDR2 SVGAGI. The CDR3 DNA sequence: TGTGCCAGCAGTTACCTCCCCCAACTCGTCAACAATGAGCAGTTCTTC. The encoded protein is CASSYLPQLVNNEQFF.

The rearrangement uses TRBV12-3 or TRBV12-4 and TRBJ2-2, with a possible D match to TRBD2 (5 bases). The CDR3 consists of 14 residues. Trimming removed 4 bases at V and 7 bases at J, with 13 bases between. The CDR3 sequence: CASSWALRGGELFF. CDR3 DNA sequence: TGTGCCAGCAGTTGGGCTTTACGGGGCGGGGAGCTGTTTTTT.

This clonotype has a count of ten or more. The chain joins TRBV5-5 to TRBJ2-5, with a possible D match to TRBD2 (5 bases). This CDR3 has 14 amino acids. The germline CDR1 and CDR2 sequences are SGHKS and YYEKEE (reference sequence). The V end lost 3 bases, the J end lost 2 bases, and 11 bases lay between the germline ends. The CDR3 loop is CASSSEVRQETQYF. The CDR3 nucleotides are TGTGCCAGCAGCTCGGAGGTCCGTCAAGAGACCCAGTACTTC.

This clonotype was seen repeatedly, ten times or more. This chain uses TRBV24-1 with TRBJ2-7; no reliable D call. This CDR3 comprises 15 residues. Deletions cut 2 bases from V and 3 bases from J, with 13 bases between. Germline CDR1 reads KGHDR; CDR2 reads SFDVKD. Here the CDR3 reads CATSDYEYTYYEQYV. CDR3 DNA: TGTGCCACCAGTGATTATGAGTATACCTACTACGAGCAGTACGTC.

This clonotype was counted many times. The chain is built from TRBV6-5 and TRBJ2-1, with TRBD2 matching over 8 bases. CDR1 MNHEY and CDR2 SVGAGI come from the germline V gene. The CDR3 is 14 amino acids. V dropped 2 bases and J dropped 8; count of bases not matched to a gene: 5. CDR3 sequence: CASSYETSVDEQFF. The CDR3 DNA reads as TGTGCCAGCAGTTACGAGACTAGCGTAGATGAGCAGTTCTTC.

The chain uses TRBV4-1 and TRBJ2-3; 12 bases are a match to TRBD2. This CDR3 has 16 amino acids. V shed 1 base and J 7 bases; nucleotides not matched to a gene: 6. Germline CDR1 MGHRA, CDR2 YSYEKL. The CDR3 loop is CASSQAGLAGINTQYF. The CDR3 DNA sequence: TGCGCCAGCAGCCAAGCTGGACTAGCGGGAATTAATACGCAGTATTTT.

This chain links TRBV7-6 with TRBJ1-2, with a weak D call TRBD1 (6 bases). The V end was cut by 4 bases, the J end by 4 bases, with 16 bases between. Germline CDR1 is SGHVS and CDR2 is FNYEAQ. The CDR3 contains 15 residues. CDR3 protein: CASSSDSGEGYGYTF. The DNA of the CDR3 is TGTGCCAGCAGCTCGGACAGTGGAGAAGGCTATGGCTACACCTTC.

In its sample, this clonotype was seen many times. V is TRBV11-2 and J is TRBJ2-1; D gene uncertain. The CDR3 has 16 amino acids. Germline CDR1 and CDR2: SGHAT and FQNNGV. V lost 5 bases, J lost 2 bases, and 16 bases lay in between. In DNA form, the CDR3 reads TGTGCCAGCAGCCCGATCTTAGGCATCCCCTACAATGAGCAGTTCTTC. Protein sequence: CASSPILGIPYNEQFF.